This TCR beta chain was identified in a study of blood T cells in healthy people across ages. This CDR3 has 14 residues. The V end lost 0 bases, the J end lost 8 bases, and 11 bases lay between the germline ends. CDR1 SGHRS and CDR2 YFSETQ come from the germline V gene. Study outcomes and limitations: Age advanced and TCR beta diversity per million T cells fell, roughly linearly.

A sample-barcoded 5' primer and a J-beta primer mix were used in a second PCR of roughly 6 to 11 cycles. Each of the cDNA molecules was tagged by a template-switch adaptor with 12 random nucleotides. Each CDR3 protein is one row after TCRdb ran MiXCR on the 5' RACE reads. Of approximately 800,000 distinct CDR3 sequences in the sample, about 26% were seen once. Worth noting for this clonotype: Its antigen is unknown.

These data are also associated with another study on T cells of mothers and their children. That source notes: Detection yielded no persistent microchimeric T cell clones.

The sequenced material came from blood. This rearrangement joins TRBV5-1 to TRBJ1-4; no clear D gene. The sequence was obtained from a boy younger than 18 in good health. CDR3 region: CASSLEVGYEKLFF. CDR3 nucleotide sequence: TGCGCCAGCAGCTTGGAGGTGGGATACGAAAAACTGTTTTTT.